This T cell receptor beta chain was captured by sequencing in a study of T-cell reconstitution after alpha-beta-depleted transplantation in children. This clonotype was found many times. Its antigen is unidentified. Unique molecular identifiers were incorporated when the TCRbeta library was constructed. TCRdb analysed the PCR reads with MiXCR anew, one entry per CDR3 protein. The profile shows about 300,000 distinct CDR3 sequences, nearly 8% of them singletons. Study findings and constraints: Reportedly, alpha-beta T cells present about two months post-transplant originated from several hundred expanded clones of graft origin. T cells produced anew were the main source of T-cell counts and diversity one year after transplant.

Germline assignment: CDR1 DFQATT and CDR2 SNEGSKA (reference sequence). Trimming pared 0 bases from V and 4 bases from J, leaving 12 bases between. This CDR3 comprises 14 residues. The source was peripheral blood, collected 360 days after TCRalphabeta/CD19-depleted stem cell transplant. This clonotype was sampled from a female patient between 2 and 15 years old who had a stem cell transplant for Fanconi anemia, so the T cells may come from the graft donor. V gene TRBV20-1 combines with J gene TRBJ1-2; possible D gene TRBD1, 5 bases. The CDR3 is CSARDLQGPYGYTF. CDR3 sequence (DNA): TGCAGTGCTAGAGACCTCCAGGGACCCTATGGCTACACCTTC.